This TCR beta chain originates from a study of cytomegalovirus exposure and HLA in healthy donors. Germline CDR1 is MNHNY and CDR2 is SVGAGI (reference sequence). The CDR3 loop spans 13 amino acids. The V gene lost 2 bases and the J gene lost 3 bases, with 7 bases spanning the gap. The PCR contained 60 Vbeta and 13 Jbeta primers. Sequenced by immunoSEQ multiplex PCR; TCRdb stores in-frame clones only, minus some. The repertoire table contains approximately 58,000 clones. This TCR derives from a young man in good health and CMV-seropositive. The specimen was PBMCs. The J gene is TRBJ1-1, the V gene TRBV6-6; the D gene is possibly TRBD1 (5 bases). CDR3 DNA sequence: TGTGCCAGCAGTTACGGGGCGTACACTGAAGCTTTCTTT. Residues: CASSYGAYTEAFF.